A single sample gave rise to the 27 T cell receptor beta chains below, sequenced in a study of T cell responses to AZD1222 COVID-19 vaccine. Profiling relied on immunoSEQ multiplex PCR, and the TCRdb table lists in-frame clones only, not all of them. The sample carries about 120,000 clones, under 95% recorded once. The starting material was peripheral blood, obtained 28 days after the second AZD1222 dose. The origin of the receptors is an adult who received the AZD1222 COVID-19 vaccine.

The chain couples TRBV6-5 to TRBJ2-1; D uncertain. The CDR3 sequence is 12 residues long. The V and J ends lost 9 bases and 6 bases respectively, with 12 bases between them. Germline CDR1 reads MNHEY; CDR2 reads SVGAGI. In DNA form, the CDR3 reads TGTGCCAGTCTTTGGCGGTTCAATGAGCAGTTCTTC. This encodes CASLWRFNEQFF.

The rearrangement joins TRBV19 to TRBJ1-5, with D hard to call. V was clipped by 0 bases and J by 2 bases, with 14 bases between them. This CDR3 spans 17 amino acids. In germline, CDR1 is LNHDA, CDR2 SQIVND (reference sequence). The chain's CDR3 is CASSIDGNEVGNQPQHF. DNA of the CDR3: TGTGCCAGTAGTATAGATGGCAATGAGGTAGGCAATCAGCCCCAGCATTTT.

V and J are TRBV6-5 and TRBJ2-7; perhaps TRBD2 as D (7 bases). CDR3 length: 15 amino acids. Per the germline V gene, CDR1 is MNHEY and CDR2 is SVGAGI. The ends were cut back, 7 bases at V and 7 bases at J, with 23 bases in the middle. This CDR3 is CASTLRGAAREEQYF. CDR3 nucleotides: TGTGCCAGCACCCTACGGGGGGCGGCCCGCGAGGAGCAGTACTTC.

V and J are TRBV6-2 or TRBV6-3 and TRBJ1-1; the match to TRBD1 covers 8 bases. This CDR3 spans 18 amino acids. Trimming removed 5 bases from V and 0 bases from J; junction bases left unmatched: 14. Per germline, CDR1 MNHEY and CDR2 SVGEGT. For the CDR3, the DNA is TGTGCCAGCAGTAAGCGACAGGGGCTGGGGGTTATGAACACTGAAGCTTTCTTT. Its translation is CASSKRQGLGVMNTEAFF.

The rearrangement joins TRBV28 to TRBJ1-2, with TRBD1 as a possible D gene (6 bases). The V gene's germline CDR1 is MDHEN and CDR2 SYDVKM. This CDR3 has 14 amino acids. Trimming left V 4 bases short and J 4 bases short, with 13 bases between. CDR3 in amino acids: CASSSGQRTYGYTF. The CDR3 DNA reads TGTGCCAGCAGTTCGGGACAACGCACCTATGGCTACACCTTC.

This chain uses TRBV5-6 with TRBJ2-3; D call uncertain. Germline assignment: CDR1 SGHDT and CDR2 YYEEEE. Trimming pared 5 bases from V and 8 bases from J, leaving 18 bases between. The CDR3 spans 14 residues. The CDR3 protein is CASSPDQNKFTQYF. CDR3 sequence (DNA): TGTGCCAGCAGTCCTGATCAGAACAAATTTACGCAGTATTTT.

V and J are TRBV9 and TRBJ2-1, with a tentative D call TRBD1 (5 bases). Per the germline V gene, CDR1 is SGDLS and CDR2 is YYNGEE. The CDR3 runs 15 residues. V dropped 0 bases and J dropped 6 bases, with 13 bases sitting between them. DNA of the CDR3: TGTGCCAGCAGCGTAGAGGGGAACCCCGGCAATGAGCAGTTCTTC. As protein: CASSVEGNPGNEQFF.

The J gene is TRBJ2-3, the V gene TRBV7-3; 10 bases match TRBD2. Germline CDR1 is SGHTA and CDR2 is FQGTGA. The CDR3 runs 16 residues. J gave up 1 base and V 4 bases, and 5 bases lay outside the gene matches. DNA for the CDR3: TGTGCCAGCAGCTCTCGAGCGGGAGGGGGCACAGATACGCAGTATTTT. Protein product: CASSSRAGGGTDTQYF.

The V gene is TRBV7-8, the J gene TRBJ2-3; 8 nucleotides line up with TRBD2. The germline gives CDR1 SGHVS, CDR2 FQNEAQ. The CDR3 sequence is 16 residues long. J gave up 1 base and V 1 base, and 4 bases lay outside the gene matches. CDR3 DNA: TGTGCCAGCAGCTTAGTTAGCGGGACCGGCACAGATACGCAGTATTTT. Encoded protein: CASSLVSGTGTDTQYF. The entire variable domain, with the rest obtained from reference TRBV7-8 and TRBJ2-3, is as follows: GAGVSQSPRYKVAKRGQDVALRCDPISGHVSLFWYQQALGQGPEFLTYFQNEAQLDKSGLPSDRFFAERPEGSVSTLKIQRTQQEDSAVYLCASSLVSGTGTDTQYFGPGTRLTVL.

On this clone: Other DNA variants within this sample encode the same CDR3. CDR3: CASSPNPAGRPRQPQHF. CDR3 bases: TGTGCCAGCAGTCCTAACCCCGCGGGACGGCCAAGACAGCCCCAGCATTTT. V usage is TRBV28 and J usage is TRBJ1-5; a weak D match, TRBD1 (5 bases). CDR3 size: 17 residues. Germline V gene data show CDR1 as MDHEN and CDR2 as SYDVKM. The ends were cut back, 5 bases at V and 7 bases at J, with 24 bases in the middle.

This chain connects TRBV2 to TRBJ1-2, with 7 bases that match TRBD1. The V and J ends lost 10 bases and 8 bases, in that order; junction bases with no gene match: 7. The V gene's germline CDR1 is SNHLY and CDR2 FYNNEI. The CDR3 is 11 residues long. The CDR3 reads CATQTGAGYTF. The DNA of the CDR3 is TGTGCCACCCAAACAGGGGCCGGCTACACCTTC.

The chain combines TRBV6-5 with TRBJ1-2; perhaps TRBD1 as D (5 bases). V lost 6 bases and J 2 bases, leaving 13 bases between the germline ends. CDR1 MNHEY and CDR2 SVGAGI come from the germline V gene. The CDR3 runs 14 residues. The CDR3 nucleotides read TGTGCCAGCAGGGCCGGGACTAGGAACTATGGCTACACCTTC. Translating it yields CASRAGTRNYGYTF.

This sequence joins TRBV15 and TRBJ2-5, with D maybe TRBD1 (5 bases). The CDR3 is 14 amino acids. Germline CDR1 is LNHNV and CDR2 is YYDKDF (reference sequence). With 2 bases removed from V and 5 bases from J, the gap between germline ends came to 12 bases. The CDR3: CATSRRGAGETQYF. Written as DNA, the CDR3 is TGTGCCACCAGCAGAAGGGGCGCAGGCGAGACCCAGTACTTC.

V is TRBV2 and J is TRBJ2-7; the D gene is possibly TRBD2 (6 bases). Germline V gene lookup returns CDR1 SNHLY and CDR2 FYNNEI. This CDR3 comprises 14 residues. V dropped 3 bases and J dropped 5 bases, with 14 bases sitting between them. The CDR3: CASSDLASIHEQYF. The CDR3 DNA sequence: TGTGCCAGCAGTGATCTAGCGTCGATCCACGAGCAGTACTTC.

This chain links TRBV19 with TRBJ2-5; 8 nucleotides align to TRBD1. V was pared by 10 bases and J by 1 base, with 8 bases of the junction left unmatched. This CDR3 region has 14 residues. Germline V CDR1 and CDR2: LNHDA, SQIVND (reference sequence). The DNA of the CDR3 is TGTGCCATCGCGGCACAGGGGGGCCAAGAGACCCAGTACTTC. Its translation is CAIAAQGGQETQYF.

This chain connects TRBV4-1 to TRBJ1-1; the D gene is possibly TRBD1 (6 bases). The germline V gene encodes CDR1 MGHRA and CDR2 YSYEKL. The V gene lost 0 bases and the J gene lost 1 base, with 15 bases spanning the gap. CDR3 size: 17 residues. Written as DNA, the CDR3 is TGCGCCAGCAGCCAAGAGGCAGGGGTGATAAAGAACACTGAAGCTTTCTTT. Its protein is CASSQEAGVIKNTEAFF.

This sequence joins TRBV4-1 and TRBJ2-1, with 9 bases aligning to TRBD2. This CDR3 contains 18 residues. Trimming removed 0 bases from V and 9 bases from J; junction bases left unmatched: 15. CDR1 MGHRA and CDR2 YSYEKL come from the germline V gene. Here the CDR3 reads CASSQDRLKASGIGEQFF. Written as DNA, the CDR3 is TGCGCCAGCAGCCAAGATCGTCTTAAGGCTAGCGGGATAGGTGAGCAGTTCTTC.

This chain joins TRBV18 and TRBJ1-1; D may be TRBD1 (5 bases). Trimming cost V 2 bases and J 6 bases, with 10 bases left between them. Per germline, CDR1 KGHSH and CDR2 LQKENI. CDR3 length: 13 residues. CDR3 in amino acids: CASSPGAGSEAFF. The CDR3, as DNA: TGTGCCAGCTCACCAGGGGCGGGCTCTGAAGCTTTCTTT.

The V call is TRBV30, the J call TRBJ1-5, with D maybe TRBD1 (5 bases). Germline loops: CDR1 GTSNPN, CDR2 SVGIG (reference sequence). Trimming stripped 3 bases from V and 7 bases from J, with 16 bases between. This CDR3 region has 14 residues. The CDR3 DNA is TGTGCCTGGAGCGCCGACAGTTTGAACCAGCCCCAGCATTTT. As protein: CAWSADSLNQPQHF.

This rearrangement joins TRBV6-5 to TRBJ1-2, with D possibly being TRBD1 (6 bases). This CDR3 comprises 13 residues. Trimming left V 7 bases short and J 4 bases short, with 13 bases between. Germline-derived CDR1 and CDR2 are MNHEY and SVGAGI. In DNA, the CDR3 is TGTGCCAGCACGGGGGGGCAGGCCTATGGCTACACCTTC. Protein product: CASTGGQAYGYTF.

The chain is built from TRBV19 and TRBJ2-7; D perhaps matches TRBD1 (6 bases). This CDR3 contains 16 residues. CDR1 is LNHDA, CDR2 SQIVND, per germline (reference sequence). V was clipped by 3 bases and J by 0 bases, with 15 bases between them. The CDR3 sequence: CASSIAVDRASYEQYF. DNA of the CDR3: TGTGCCAGTAGTATCGCTGTGGACAGAGCCTCCTACGAGCAGTACTTC. Full variable domain (rest looked up from reference TRBV19 and TRBJ2-7): DGGITQSPKYLFRKEGQNVTLSCEQNLNHDAMYWYRQDPGQGLRLIYYSQIVNDFQKGDIAEGYSVSREKKESFPLTVTSAQKNPTAFYLCASSIAVDRASYEQYFGPGTRLTVT.

The rearrangement joins TRBV11-2 to TRBJ2-1, with D possibly being TRBD2 (7 bases). Trimming left V 6 bases short and J 9 bases short, with 27 bases between. The CDR3 consists of 17 residues. CDR1 is SGHAT and CDR2 is FQNNGV in the germline V gene. CDR3 DNA: TGTGCCAGCAGAATCACGAACATGGGGGGGGGCACTTGTGAGCAGTTCTTC. Translation: CASRITNMGGGTCEQFF.

The rearrangement links TRBV29-1 to TRBJ1-1; D unclear. CDR1 SQVTM and CDR2 ANQGSEA come from the germline V gene. V lost 3 bases, J lost 5 bases, and 7 bases lay in between. The CDR3 loop spans 11 amino acids. CDR3 residues: CSVDFRTEAFF. CDR3 nucleotides: TGCAGCGTTGACTTCCGAACTGAAGCTTTCTTT.

This chain links TRBV19 with TRBJ1-1; D is possibly TRBD1 (5 bases). Germline CDR1 LNHDA, CDR2 SQIVND (reference sequence). The CDR3 covers 14 residues. The V end lost 5 bases, the J end lost 6 bases, and 16 bases lay between the germline ends. In DNA form, the CDR3 reads TGTGCCAGTAGTTTGGAGGGGTCAGTGCCTGAAGCTTTCTTT. Encoded protein: CASSLEGSVPEAFF.

This sequence joins TRBV5-6 and TRBJ1-2; possible D gene TRBD1, 6 bases. From germline, CDR1 is SGHDT and CDR2 YYEEEE. Trimming removed 2 bases at V and 1 base at J, with 12 bases between. This CDR3 contains 15 residues. CDR3 bases: TGTGCCAGCAGCTTTAGGGGGGGAGTTAACTATGGCTACACCTTC. It is translated as CASSFRGGVNYGYTF.

The chain is built from TRBV18 and TRBJ1-2; no reliable D call. This CDR3 has 12 residues. Trimming removed 2 bases from V and 3 bases from J, with 4 bases in between. Looked up from germline, CDR1 is KGHSH and CDR2 is LQKENI. CDR3 DNA sequence: TGTGCCAGCTCACCAGGGGACTATGGCTACACCTTC. The encoded protein is CASSPGDYGYTF.

V gene TRBV19 combines with J gene TRBJ2-2; a weak D match, TRBD1 (6 bases). CDR3 size: 18 residues. Germline V gene sequence: CDR1 LNHDA, CDR2 SQIVND (reference sequence). With 5 bases removed from V and 4 bases from J, the gap between germline ends came to 23 bases. The CDR3 is CASSRTGTAGTSTGELFF. CDR3 DNA: TGTGCCAGTAGTCGAACAGGGACCGCAGGCACTTCCACCGGGGAGCTGTTTTTT.